This TCR beta chain stems from a study of blood T cell repertoires in COVID-19. Here immunoSEQ multiplex PCR was the method, and the copy in TCRdb shows in-frame clones only, minus some. There are about 180,000 clones in the sample; approximately 88% occur only once, and around 4% lies in the top ten. The sequencing input was peripheral blood. The clonotype was recovered from a woman between 25 and 40 years old with acute or convalescent COVID-19.

CDR3 protein: CASSSGVTGELFF. The CDR3 nucleotides are TGCGCCAGCAGCTCGGGGGTCACCGGGGAGCTGTTTTTT. This sequence joins TRBV5-1 and TRBJ2-2; weak D call: TRBD2 (6 bases). The V end lost 3 bases, the J end lost 4 bases, and 7 bases lay between the germline ends. The germline gives CDR1 SGHRS, CDR2 YFSETQ. The CDR3 extends over 13 amino acids.